This T cell receptor beta chain was captured in a study of cytomegalovirus exposure and HLA in healthy donors. Study conclusions and caveats: As a later analysis showed, a missense DCLRE1C variant was linked to trimming of TCR beta V- and J-genes. Cytomegalovirus-associated TCR beta chains were listed, numbering 150 to 200. Sequencing depth roughly uniform across donors was assumed in presence/absence analyses.

In the case of this clone: The antigen is undetermined.

The CDR3 length is 15 residues. After removal of 4 bases from V and 10 bases from J, the junction contained 9 bases not matched to a gene. Germline V gene sequence: CDR1 SNHLY, CDR2 FYNNEI. Amplification used 60 Vbeta primers and 13 Jbeta primers. TCRdb keeps only in-frame clones here, not all; method: immunoSEQ multiplex PCR. This sample has approximately 180,000 clones; approximately 78% occur once, and the top ten carry 2% to 2.5%. This chain links TRBV2 with TRBJ2-1; 11 nucleotides line up with TRBD2. This clonotype originated in a human donor in good health. What was sequenced was PBMCs. CDR3 sequence (DNA): TGTGCCAGCAGTGTTATAGCGGGGGGGCCCGGGGAGCAGTTCTTC. It translates to CASSVIAGGPGEQFF.